These 24 T cell receptor beta chains share one sample of origin, sequenced in a study of blood T cell repertoires in COVID-19. Produced via immunoSEQ multiplex PCR; TCRdb's table is partial and in-frame only. The table has around 47,000 clones, roughly 89% seen once; the top ten hold roughly 10%. The sequenced sample consisted of peripheral blood. The receptors come from a man aged 80 or over with active or convalescent COVID-19.

The rearrangement joins TRBV29-1 to TRBJ2-3; 7 bases line up with TRBD2. The germline V gene encodes CDR1 SQVTM and CDR2 ANQGSEA. CDR3 size: 12 residues. J was trimmed by 3 bases and V by 4 bases; bases with no gene match: 1. DNA for the CDR3: TGCAGCGTTGCAGCGGGAACAGATACGCAGTATTTT. Its protein product is CSVAAGTDTQYF.

CDR3 residues: CASSIAGQYTDTQYF. CDR3 sequence (DNA): TGTGCCAGTAGTATAGCGGGACAGTACACAGATACGCAGTATTTT. The chain couples TRBV19 to TRBJ2-3; the match to TRBD1 covers 7 bases. Germline-derived CDR1 and CDR2 are LNHDA and SQIVND (reference sequence). Unmatched junction bases numbered 3, after V lost 1 base and J lost 2 bases. The CDR3 consists of 15 residues.

The V call is TRBV7-3, the J call TRBJ1-6; 7 bases are a match to TRBD1. The CDR3 extends over 15 amino acids. V dropped 5 bases and J dropped 7; count of bases not matched to a gene: 8. CDR1 SGHTA and CDR2 FQGTGA come from the germline V gene. Here the CDR3 DNA reads TGTGCCAGCAGCGAAGCCGGGACAGCAAATTCACCCCTCCACTTT. Residues: CASSEAGTANSPLHF.

The chain links TRBV7-6 to TRBJ2-3, with 8 positions matching TRBD2. Germline V gene sequence: CDR1 SGHVS, CDR2 FNYEAQ. This CDR3 region has 12 residues. V lost 3 bases and J lost 11; bases outside the gene matches: 4. The chain's CDR3 is CASSFFAGGQYF. The CDR3 DNA follows: TGTGCCAGCAGCTTTTTTGCGGGGGGGCAGTATTTT.

This sequence joins TRBV14 and TRBJ2-2; D call uncertain. CDR3 length: 16 amino acids. CDR1 is SGHDN and CDR2 is FVKESK in the germline V gene. V was cut by 3 bases and J by 0 bases, with 11 bases left in between. As DNA, the CDR3 is TGTGCCAGCAGCCAGATGACGGAGTCGAACACCGGGGAGCTGTTTTTT. Protein product: CASSQMTESNTGELFF.

The chain employs TRBV5-5 and TRBJ2-2, with D perhaps TRBD2 (5 bases). The V gene's germline CDR1 is SGHKS and CDR2 YYEKEE (reference sequence). CDR3 length: 16 residues. V was trimmed by 4 bases and J by 3 bases, leaving 16 bases between them. DNA for the CDR3: TGTGCCAGCAGCGCGGACTCCCAGTTAGACACCGGGGAGCTGTTTTTT. Translating gives CASSADSQLDTGELFF.

This rearrangement joins TRBV19 to TRBJ1-1; D is perhaps TRBD1 (6 bases). Germline V gene lookup returns CDR1 LNHDA and CDR2 SQIVND (reference sequence). The CDR3 runs to 15 residues. V gave up 2 bases and J gave up 5 bases, with 15 bases separating them. The CDR3 nucleotides are TGTGCCAGTAGTATAAGGGCAGGGGTTAGAACTGAAGCTTTCTTT. Its translation: CASSIRAGVRTEAFF. Full variable domain (remainder filled in from reference TRBV19 and TRBJ1-1): DGGITQSPKYLFRKEGQNVTLSCEQNLNHDAMYWYRQDPGQGLRLIYYSQIVNDFQKGDIAEGYSVSREKKESFPLTVTSAQKNPTAFYLCASSIRAGVRTEAFFGQGTRLTVV.

This clone has only a few counts. The rearrangement joins TRBV5-4 to TRBJ2-2, with 10 nucleotides matching TRBD2. Trimming removed 3 bases from V and 1 base from J; junction bases left unmatched: 3. CDR3 length: 16 residues. The V gene's germline CDR1 is SGHNT and CDR2 YYREEE (reference sequence). As DNA, the CDR3 is TGTGCCAGCAGCTGGGGACTAGCGATGAACACCGGGGAGCTGTTTTTT. This translates into CASSWGLAMNTGELFF.

The chain has TRBV10-3 and TRBJ1-2; a weak D match, TRBD1 (5 bases). The germline V and J ends were trimmed by 6 bases and 1 base, with 9 bases remaining between them. The CDR3 sequence is 13 residues long. Germline CDR1 and CDR2: ENHRY and SYGVKD. The CDR3 region has the DNA TGTGCCATCAGACCCGACAGTAACTATGGCTACACCTTC. It codes for CAIRPDSNYGYTF.

The chain combines TRBV3-1 (or the pseudogene TRBV3-2) with TRBJ1-1, with D uncertain. The CDR3 spans 14 residues. With 1 base removed from V and 0 bases from J, the gap between germline ends came to 6 bases. CDR1 LGHDT and CDR2 YNNKEL come from the germline V gene (reference sequence). In DNA, the CDR3 is TGTGCCAGCAGCCAAGCTTCCTTGAACACTGAAGCTTTCTTT. This codes for CASSQASLNTEAFF.

The chain joins TRBV19 to TRBJ2-3; 8 bases map to TRBD1. The germline V gene has CDR1 LNHDA and CDR2 SQIVND (reference sequence). The V gene end was trimmed by 7 bases and the J gene end by 9 bases; junction bases not matched to a gene: 9. This CDR3 contains 13 residues. CDR3 sequence: CASTHPDRATQYF. The CDR3 region has the DNA TGTGCCAGTACCCATCCGGACAGGGCGACGCAGTATTTT.

This clone was seen a few times. The chain carries TRBV7-2 and TRBJ1-6; possibly TRBD1 for D (5 bases). V was shortened by 9 bases and J by 7 bases, with 13 bases between the two germline ends. This CDR3 is 13 amino acids long. The germline V gene encodes CDR1 SGHTA and CDR2 FQGNSA. This chain's CDR3 is CASQGGGNSPLHF. The CDR3 DNA sequence: TGTGCCAGTCAGGGCGGGGGAAATTCACCCCTCCACTTT.

V is TRBV10-3 and J is TRBJ2-7; TRBD2 aligns across 14 bases. The CDR3 consists of 16 residues. From germline, CDR1 is ENHRY and CDR2 SYGVKD. V was clipped by 3 bases and J by 7 bases; unmatched bases: 8. CDR3 residues: CAISESGLAGGREQYF. In DNA, the CDR3 is TGTGCCATCAGTGAATCAGGACTAGCGGGGGGCCGAGAGCAGTACTTC.

The rearrangement links TRBV28 to TRBJ2-2; D may be TRBD1 (6 bases). V was shortened by 5 bases and J by 6 bases, with 13 bases between the two germline ends. This CDR3 contains 14 residues. The germline V gene encodes CDR1 MDHEN and CDR2 SYDVKM. In nucleotides, the CDR3 is TGTGCCAGCAGTCATGGGGGCGCGGCCGGGGAGCTGTTTTTT. This encodes CASSHGGAAGELFF.

The V gene is TRBV11-2, the J gene TRBJ2-5, with TRBD2 identical over 11 bases. CDR1 and CDR2 from the germline V gene are SGHAT and FQNNGV. The CDR3 length is 16 residues. V trimming: 1 base; J trimming: 3 bases; junction bases outside the gene matches: 4. The CDR3 here is CASSLALAGGEETQYF. The CDR3 DNA reads TGTGCCAGCAGCTTAGCGTTAGCGGGGGGGGAAGAGACCCAGTACTTC.

This clone was picked up a small number of times. This chain joins TRBV2 and TRBJ1-5, with TRBD1 matching over 9 bases. The CDR3 covers 15 residues. Germline values: CDR1 SNHLY, CDR2 FYNNEI. After removal of 6 bases from V and 7 bases from J, the junction contained 10 bases not matched to a gene. In nucleotides, the CDR3 is TGTGCCAGCAGCCTCCGGACAGGGGTCCCCCAGCCCCAGCATTTT. Translation: CASSLRTGVPQPQHF. The full variable domain, with the rest looked up from reference TRBV2 and TRBJ1-5, is EPEVTQTPSHQVTQMGQEVILRCVPISNHLYFYWYRQILGQKVEFLVSFYNNEISEKSEIFDDQFSVERPDGSNFTLKIRSTKLEDSAMYFCASSLRTGVPQPQHFGDGTRLSIL.

The chain joins TRBV21-1 to TRBJ1-2; the DNA was not used to check the table's D call, TRBD1. TRBV21-1 is an annotated pseudogene. The CDR3 length is 14 residues. The CDR3 nucleotides are TGTGCCAGCAGCTGTCGGACAGGGAACTATGGCTACACCTTC. Its protein is CASSCRTGNYGYTF.

The chain couples TRBV10-3 to TRBJ2-6, with D unresolved. Germline lookup yields CDR1 ENHRY and CDR2 SYGVKD. The CDR3 has 15 amino acids. Trimming removed 2 bases from V and 0 bases from J, with 5 bases in between. For the CDR3, the DNA is TGTGCCATCAGTGAGGGAGACTCTGGGGCCAACGTCCTGACTTTC. Translation gives CAISEGDSGANVLTF.

The rearrangement links TRBV28 to TRBJ1-1; 8 nucleotides align to TRBD1. The CDR3 consists of 16 residues. V was clipped by 3 bases and J by 4 bases; unmatched bases: 10. Germline V gene sequence: CDR1 MDHEN, CDR2 SYDVKM. The DNA of the CDR3 is TGTGCCAGCAGTTTTCTCAGGGGGCGAAAAGGCACTGAAGCTTTCTTT. Amino acid sequence: CASSFLRGRKGTEAFF.

The chain combines TRBV18 with TRBJ2-5; D uncertain. The CDR3 is 14 residues long. CDR1 is KGHSH and CDR2 is LQKENI in the germline V gene. Trimming left V 2 bases short and J 2 bases short, with 9 bases between. CDR3 in amino acids: CASSPITEQETQYF. In nucleotides, the CDR3 is TGTGCCAGCTCACCAATCACAGAACAAGAGACCCAGTACTTC.

In this sample, this clone turned up a few times. The chain joins TRBV5-1 to TRBJ1-3; D might be TRBD1 (5 bases). V lost 6 bases, J lost 0 bases, and 16 bases lay in between. The CDR3 extends over 16 amino acids. Germline values: CDR1 SGHRS, CDR2 YFSETQ. The CDR3 sequence: CASTELGGDSGNTIYF. The CDR3 DNA follows: TGCGCCAGCACGGAGCTCGGGGGGGACTCTGGAAACACCATATATTTT.

This clone was seen once. This rearrangement joins TRBV7-2 to TRBJ1-1; 9 bases align to TRBD1. Looked up from germline, CDR1 is SGHTA and CDR2 is FQGNSA. J lost 2 bases, V lost 7 bases, and 2 bases had no gene match. The CDR3 runs to 13 residues. CDR3 protein: CASKGQGNTEAFF. The CDR3 coding sequence is TGTGCCAGCAAGGGACAGGGCAACACTGAAGCTTTCTTT. Using reference TRBV7-2 and TRBJ1-1 for the parts outside the CDR3, the full variable domain is GAGVSQSPSNKVTEKGKDVELRCDPISGHTALYWYRQSLGQGLEFLIYFQGNSAPDKSGLPSDRFSAERTGGSVSTLTIQRTQQEDSAVYLCASKGQGNTEAFFGQGTRLTVV.

CDR3 sequence reads: CAWSFTGNPNTEAFF. CDR3 nucleotide sequence: TGTGCCTGGAGTTTTACAGGGAATCCGAACACTGAAGCTTTCTTT. The V gene is TRBV30, the J gene TRBJ1-1; D perhaps matches TRBD1 (6 bases). V was trimmed by 2 bases and J by 1 base, leaving 14 bases between them. The length of the CDR3 is 15 residues. The germline gives CDR1 GTSNPN, CDR2 SVGIG (reference sequence).

This sequence joins TRBV5-1 and TRBJ2-2; 7 nucleotides match TRBD2. The junction had 3 bases not matched to a gene; V was cut back by 1 base and J by 0 bases. Per the germline V gene, CDR1 is SGHRS and CDR2 is YFSETQ. This CDR3 is 16 amino acids long. The CDR3 DNA reads as TGCGCCAGCAGCTTGCTGGGGGGGGCGAACACCGGGGAGCTGTTTTTT. Translation gives CASSLLGGANTGELFF.